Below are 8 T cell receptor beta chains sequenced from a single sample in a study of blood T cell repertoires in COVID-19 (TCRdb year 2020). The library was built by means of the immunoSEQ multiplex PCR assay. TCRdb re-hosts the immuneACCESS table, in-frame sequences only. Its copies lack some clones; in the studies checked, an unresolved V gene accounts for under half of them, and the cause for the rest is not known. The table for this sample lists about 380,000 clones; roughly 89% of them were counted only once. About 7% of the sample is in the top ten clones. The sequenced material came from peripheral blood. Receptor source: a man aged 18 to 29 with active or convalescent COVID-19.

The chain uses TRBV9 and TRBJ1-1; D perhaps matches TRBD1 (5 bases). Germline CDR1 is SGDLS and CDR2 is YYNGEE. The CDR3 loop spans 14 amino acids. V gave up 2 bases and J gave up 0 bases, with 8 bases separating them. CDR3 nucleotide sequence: TGTGCCAGCAGCGTGGGACTAATGAACACTGAAGCTTTCTTT. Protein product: CASSVGLMNTEAFF.

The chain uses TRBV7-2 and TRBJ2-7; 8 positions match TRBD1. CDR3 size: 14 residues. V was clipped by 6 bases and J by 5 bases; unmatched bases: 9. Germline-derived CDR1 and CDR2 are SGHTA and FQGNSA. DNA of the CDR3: TGTGCCAGCAGATGGACAGGGTCCGGGGACGAGCAGTACTTC. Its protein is CASRWTGSGDEQYF.

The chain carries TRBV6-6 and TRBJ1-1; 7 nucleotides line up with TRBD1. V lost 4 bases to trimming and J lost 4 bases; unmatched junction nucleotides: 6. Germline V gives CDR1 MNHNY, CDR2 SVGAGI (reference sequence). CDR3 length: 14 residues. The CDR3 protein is CASSSDRERTEAFF. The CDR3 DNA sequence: TGTGCCAGCAGTTCCGACAGGGAGCGCACTGAAGCTTTCTTT.

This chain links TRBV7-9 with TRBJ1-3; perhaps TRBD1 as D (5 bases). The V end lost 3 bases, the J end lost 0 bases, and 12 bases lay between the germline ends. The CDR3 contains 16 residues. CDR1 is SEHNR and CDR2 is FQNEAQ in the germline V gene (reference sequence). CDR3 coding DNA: TGTGCCAGCAGCTTGCGGGGCCATAACTCTGGAAACACCATATATTTT. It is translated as CASSLRGHNSGNTIYF.

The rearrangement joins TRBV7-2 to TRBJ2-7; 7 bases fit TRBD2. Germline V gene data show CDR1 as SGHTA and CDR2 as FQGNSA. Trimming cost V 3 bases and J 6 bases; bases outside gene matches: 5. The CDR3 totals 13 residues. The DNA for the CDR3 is TGTGCCAGCAGCTTCGCCAGGGAGGGCGAGCAGTACTTC. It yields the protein CASSFAREGEQYF.

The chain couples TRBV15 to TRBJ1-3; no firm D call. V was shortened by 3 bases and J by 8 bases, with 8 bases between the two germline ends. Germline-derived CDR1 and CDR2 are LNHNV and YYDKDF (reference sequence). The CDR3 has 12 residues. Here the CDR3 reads CATSRGLDTIYF. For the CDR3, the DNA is TGTGCCACCAGCAGGGGCCTGGACACCATATATTTT.

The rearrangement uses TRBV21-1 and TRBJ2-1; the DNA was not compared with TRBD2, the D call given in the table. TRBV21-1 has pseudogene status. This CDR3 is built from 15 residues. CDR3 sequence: CASSGGGGKSVEQFF. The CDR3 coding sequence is TGTGCCAGCAGCGGAGGGGGGGGCAAGTCGGTTGAGCAGTTCTTC.

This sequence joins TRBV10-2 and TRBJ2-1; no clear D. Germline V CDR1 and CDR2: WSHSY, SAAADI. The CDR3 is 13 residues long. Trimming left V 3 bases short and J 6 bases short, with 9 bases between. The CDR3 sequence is CASSEPGFNEQFF. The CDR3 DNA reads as TGCGCCAGCAGTGAACCGGGTTTCAATGAGCAGTTCTTC.